The entry below describes one T cell receptor beta chain. Antigen specificity is unknown. This specimen comes from a study of T cell repertoires in cytomegalovirus infection. Study-level background: CMV infection plus the matching HLA type was flagged by public TCR beta signatures.

The study, taken as a whole, reports: Dominant in the ex vivo response were TCR beta clonotypes restricted by HLA-C and specific for CMV. Of the TCR beta families, the public ones yielded a cumulative frequency that identified carriers of CMV plus the relevant HLA.

Between the trimmed V and J ends, which lost 1 base and 6 bases, there was a span of 5 bases. The CDR3 runs to 12 residues. CDR1 is SEHNR, CDR2 FQNEAQ, per germline (reference sequence). TCRdb recomputed calls from the reads with MiXCR, one row per CDR3 protein. The data contain some 920,000 distinct CDR3 sequences, around a third of them singletons. The receptor was derived from a human donor in good health (CMV status not recorded). Some clones in this sample may be carry-over from other donors' samples. The material sequenced was cultured CD8+ T cells from PBMCs, taken from culture after CMV antigen stimulation. The rearrangement uses TRBV7-9 and TRBJ2-3; no reliable D call. CDR3 coding DNA: TGTGCCAGCAGCTTAGAGGAGGATACGCAGTATTTT. Protein product: CASSLEEDTQYF.